This T cell receptor (beta chain) was found in a study of T-cell reconstitution after alpha-beta-depleted transplantation in children. Study results and limitations: Several hundred expanded graft clones reportedly supplied alpha-beta T cells about two months after transplant.

Unique molecular identifiers were built into the TCRbeta library. From the PCR reads, TCRdb called clonotypes with MiXCR, one entry per CDR3 protein. This table holds about 600,000 distinct CDR3 sequences, over 10% found once. This clonotype has ten or more counts. Its antigen remains unknown. The specimen comprised PBMCs, mostly from graft donor cells, sampled 360 days after TCRalphabeta/CD19-depleted stem cell transplant. The TCR comes from a male patient aged 5 to 17 who had a stem cell transplant for acute myeloid leukemia, so the T cells may come from the graft donor.

Here the CDR3 DNA reads TGCAGCGTTGTGGCCAGGGCTCCTGGCTACACCTTC. It yields the protein CSVVARAPGYTF. The chain couples TRBV29-1 to TRBJ1-2; D perhaps matches TRBD1 (5 bases). CDR1 is SQVTM and CDR2 is ANQGSEA in the germline V gene. CDR3 length: 12 residues. The germline V and J ends were trimmed by 4 bases and 7 bases, with 13 bases remaining between them.